The rows below give T cell receptor beta chains drawn from one sample of a study of blood T cell repertoires in COVID-19. Repertoires were generated with immunoSEQ multiplex PCR, while TCRdb's copy carries only in-frame clones and drops some. The table records around 200,000 clones, 84% of them present only once. The sample was peripheral blood. The receptors come from an elderly woman with active or convalescent COVID-19. The CDR3 runs from the conserved cysteine through the conserved F or W. The order of the fields is J gene, clone size, V gene, D gene, CDR3 protein, CDR3 DNA. A D gene is named only where the DNA matches it firmly. Clone size is shown for a subset of rows, as once, few, many or a class of expanded clone.

>TRBJ2-5|-|TRBV6-5|-
CASSYIGGLETQYF
TGTGCCAGCAGTTACATTGGGGGCTTAGAGACCCAGTACTTC
>TRBJ1-2|-|TRBV11-2|TRBD1
CASSMGQGGYTF
TGTGCCAGCAGCATGGGACAGGGAGGCTACACCTTC
>TRBJ1-1|once|TRBV12-3/TRBV12-4|-
CASSLRQGKAFF
TGTGCCAGCAGTTTAAGGCAGGGTAAGGCTTTCTTT
>TRBJ1-5|-|TRBV5-6|-
CASSTTGRDQPQHF
TGTGCCAGCAGCACGACAGGCAGGGATCAGCCCCAGCATTTT
>TRBJ1-6|few|TRBV6-6|-
CASTPQGYSPLHF
TGTGCCAGCACTCCGCAGGGGTATTCACCCCTCCACTTT
>TRBJ1-6|-|TRBV28|-
CASSLGQVRLGNSPLHF
TGTGCCAGCAGTTTAGGGCAGGTGCGCTTAGGCAATTCACCCCTCCACTTT
>TRBJ2-5|-|TRBV19|TRBD2
CASSIGLADARYF
TGTGCCAGTAGTATAGGTCTAGCGGACGCACGGTACTTC
>TRBJ1-6|-|TRBV5-1|-
CASSLEVHLPLHF
TGCGCCAGCAGCCTCGAGGTCCACTTGCCCCTCCACTTT
>TRBJ2-2|-|TRBV29-1|TRBD2
CSVGRREVNTGELFF
TGCAGCGTTGGTCGGCGGGAGGTGAACACCGGGGAGCTGTTTTTT
>TRBJ1-2|many|TRBV5-6|TRBD1
CASSRTGVNYGYTF
TGTGCCAGCAGCAGGACAGGGGTAAACTATGGCTACACCTTC
>TRBJ1-5|-|TRBV5-4|TRBD1
CASSLGGTGTNQPQHF
TGTGCCAGCAGCTTGGGGGGGACAGGGACGAATCAGCCCCAGCATTTT
>TRBJ2-7|once|TRBV11-3|-
CASSHGGQRTYEQYF
TGTGCCAGCAGCCACGGGGGACAGCGAACCTACGAGCAGTACTTC
>TRBJ2-3|-|TRBV29-1|-
CSVPRGSTDTQYF
TGCAGCGTCCCTAGGGGTTCCACAGATACGCAGTATTTT
>TRBJ1-2|-|TRBV2|TRBD1
CASISRQGANGYTF
TGTGCCAGCATTAGTCGCCAGGGGGCTAATGGCTACACCTTC
>TRBJ2-4|-|TRBV9|-
CASSFRPAANIQYF
TGTGCCAGCAGCTTTCGGCCGGCGGCAAACATTCAGTACTTC
>TRBJ1-6|-|TRBV7-9|-
CASSLSVDSPLHF
TGTGCCAGCAGCTTATCGGTGGATTCACCCCTCCACTTT
>TRBJ1-1|-|TRBV7-8|-
CASSLVGSGKNTEAFF
TGTGCCAGCAGCTTAGTAGGTTCCGGGAAGAACACTGAAGCTTTCTTT
>TRBJ2-1|-|TRBV18|-
CASSPGRTTANEQFF
TGTGCCAGCTCACCTGGTCGGACAACCGCCAATGAGCAGTTCTTC
>TRBJ1-5|-|TRBV6-2/TRBV6-3|TRBD1
CASSYGTVSNQPQHF
TGTGCCAGCAGTTACGGGACAGTTAGCAATCAGCCCCAGCATTTT
>TRBJ2-2|-|TRBV5-1|TRBD1
CASTIRQGVAGELFF
TGCGCCAGCACCATACGACAGGGAGTTGCCGGGGAGCTGTTTTTT
>TRBJ1-2|-|TRBV4-1|-
CASSQTSGYGSYGYTF
TGCGCCAGCAGCCAAACCTCAGGGTACGGGAGCTATGGCTACACCTTC
>TRBJ2-3|-|TRBV29-1|TRBD1
CSVGQGALNTQYF
TGCAGCGTTGGACAGGGGGCCTTGAATACGCAGTATTTT
>TRBJ2-3|-|TRBV3-1/TRBV3-2|-
CASSQESYTQYF
TGTGCCAGCAGCCAAGAATCTTATACGCAGTATTTT
>TRBJ1-1|-|TRBV5-1|-
CASSLGQTNTEAFF
TGCGCCAGCAGCTTGGGACAGACGAACACTGAAGCTTTCTTT
>TRBJ1-3|-|TRBV24-1|TRBD1
CATSDLEEYRGGSGNTIYF
TGTGCCACCAGTGATTTGGAGGAGTACAGGGGGGGCTCTGGAAACACCATATATTTT
>TRBJ1-1|once|TRBV5-4|TRBD1
CASSSDRGGLMNTEAFF
TGTGCCAGCAGCTCGGACAGGGGGGGCCTCATGAACACTGAAGCTTTCTTT
>TRBJ1-2|-|TRBV15|-
CATKEGGSNYGYTF
TGTGCCACCAAGGAGGGAGGCTCCAACTATGGCTACACCTTC
>TRBJ1-1|-|TRBV12-3/TRBV12-4|-
CASSQGLRTEAFF
TGTGCCAGCAGTCAGGGTTTAAGGACTGAAGCTTTCTTT
>TRBJ2-7|-|TRBV29-1|-
CSEGGTADYEQYF
TGCAGCGAAGGCGGGACAGCCGACTACGAGCAGTACTTC
>TRBJ1-6|-|TRBV18|TRBD1
CASSQDRISPLHF
TGTGCCAGCTCACAGGACAGGATCTCGCCCCTCCACTTT
>TRBJ1-2|-|TRBV5-1|-
CASSLTTAEYGYTF
TGCGCCAGCAGCTTGACGACAGCTGAATATGGCTACACCTTC
>TRBJ1-2|once|TRBV7-9|-
CASSPNSGWANYGYTF
TGTGCCAGCAGCCCCAATTCAGGTTGGGCTAACTATGGCTACACCTTC
>TRBJ1-4|-|TRBV21-1|-
CASSSREGGGRIF
TGTGCCAGCAGCTCCCGAGAGGGGGGAGGGCGGATTTTT
>TRBJ1-4|-|TRBV4-3|-
CASSQEGGLGEKLFF
TGCGCCAGCAGCCAAGAAGGCGGACTTGGTGAAAAACTGTTTTTT
>TRBJ2-4|-|TRBV6-2/TRBV6-3|TRBD1
CASSYSHAGGHEVIQYF
TGTGCCAGCAGTTACTCCCACGCAGGGGGCCACGAGGTCATTCAGTACTTC
>TRBJ2-7|-|TRBV18|TRBD1
CASSLDRGVYEQYF
TGTGCCAGCTCACTGGACAGGGGAGTGTACGAGCAGTACTTC